This T cell receptor beta chain was sequenced for a study of cytomegalovirus exposure and HLA in healthy donors. Looking at the study overall: Sequencing of approximately 190 million T cells in an earlier analysis found approximately 120 million unique TCR beta sequences. HLA-typed donors were the source of about 85 million unique TCRs held in an early data release. When 350 to 500 donors were genotyped, approximately 80% of them were found to fall in the Caucasian-associated ancestry cluster.

Both 60 Vbeta primers and 13 Jbeta primers went into the PCR. Generated by immunoSEQ multiplex PCR, the TCRdb table keeps only in-frame clones and is missing some. The sample carries some 150,000 clones, over 60% recorded once. Germline CDR1 is MDHEN and CDR2 is SYDVKM. V was cut by 3 bases and J by 1 base, with 12 bases left in between. CDR3 length equals 15 residues. This rearrangement joins TRBV28 to TRBJ1-1, with D perhaps TRBD1 (6 bases). The receptor's source is a woman aged 40 to 50 in good health and CMV-seronegative. The sample was PBMCs. CDR3 sequence: CASSFFGTTNTEAFF. The CDR3 region has the DNA TGTGCCAGCAGTTTCTTCGGGACAACGAACACTGAAGCTTTCTTT.